Presented here are 12 T cell receptor beta chains from one specimen sequenced in a study of OX40 agonist ivuxolimab in advanced cancers. Profiling relied on immunoSEQ multiplex PCR, and the TCRdb table lists in-frame clones only, not all of them. The sample has about 26,000 clones, about 87% seen once. The sequenced sample was CD4+ or CD8+ T cells sorted from blood, obtained in a trial of the OX40 agonist ivuxolimab. Receptor source: an adult with an advanced solid tumor such as melanoma, head and neck, liver or kidney cancer.

This clone occurred once. This chain connects TRBV15 to TRBJ1-4, with D perhaps matching TRBD1 (6 bases). CDR3 size: 14 residues. V lost 3 bases, J lost 6 bases, and 11 bases lay in between. Germline-derived CDR1 and CDR2 are LNHNV and YYDKDF (reference sequence). The DNA for the CDR3 is TGTGCCACCAGCAGGGACAAGGGGGATGAAAAACTGTTTTTT. This sequence encodes CATSRDKGDEKLFF. Full variable domain (outside the CDR3, taken from reference TRBV15 and TRBJ1-4): DAMVIQNPRYQVTQFGKPVTLSCSQTLNHNVMYWYQQKSSQAPKLLFHYYDKDFNNEADTPDNFQSRRPNTSFCFLDIRSPGLGDTAMYLCATSRDKGDEKLFFGSGTQLSVL.

The chain is built from TRBV19 and TRBJ1-2, with D possibly TRBD1 on 5 matching bases. Trimming shortened V by 0 bases and J by 4 bases, and 18 bases separated the two germline ends. Per the germline V gene, CDR1 is LNHDA and CDR2 is SQIVND (reference sequence). The CDR3 has 17 residues. CDR3 protein: CASSIDWVGRASYGYTF. CDR3 DNA: TGTGCCAGTAGTATAGATTGGGTCGGCAGGGCCTCCTATGGCTACACCTTC.

The chain combines TRBV14 with TRBJ1-1; TRBD1 is a possible D gene (5 bases). Trimming stripped 0 bases from V and 6 bases from J, with 11 bases between. Germline V lookup: CDR1 SGHDN, CDR2 FVKESK. The CDR3 extends over 14 amino acids. The DNA of the CDR3 is TGTGCCAGCAGCCAAGATCTCATGACAGCTGAAGCTTTCTTT. It is translated as CASSQDLMTAEAFF.

Here the CDR3 reads CASTQGGVESNQPQHF. The DNA for the CDR3 is TGTGCCAGTACCCAGGGCGGGGTAGAGAGCAATCAGCCCCAGCATTTT. The chain recombines TRBV19 with TRBJ1-5; perhaps TRBD1 as D (5 bases). Trimming pared 7 bases from V and 1 base from J, leaving 17 bases between. CDR3 size: 16 residues. Germline assignment: CDR1 LNHDA and CDR2 SQIVND (reference sequence).

The V gene is TRBV7-9, the J gene TRBJ2-3, with 11 nucleotides matching TRBD2. The length of the CDR3 is 19 residues. Germline CDR1 is SEHNR and CDR2 is FQNEAQ (reference sequence). Trimming at V came to 5 bases and at J to 0 bases, leaving 13 bases not matched to a gene. CDR3 protein: CASSPTSGGRRTSTDTQYF. CDR3 DNA sequence: TGTGCCAGCAGCCCTACTAGCGGGGGCCGGAGGACTAGCACAGATACGCAGTATTTT. The full variable domain, with the rest looked up from reference TRBV7-9 and TRBJ2-3, is DTGVSQNPRHKITKRGQNVTFRCDPISEHNRLYWYRQTLGQGPEFLTYFQNEAQLEKSRLLSDRFSAERPKGSFSTLEIQRTEQGDSAMYLCASSPTSGGRRTSTDTQYFGPGTRLTVL.

The gene calls are TRBV6-5 and TRBJ1-1; D unclear. CDR1 MNHEY and CDR2 SVGAGI come from the germline V gene. The CDR3 contains 13 residues. V was trimmed by 0 bases and J by 5 bases, leaving 7 bases between them. CDR3 in DNA: TGTGCCAGCAGTTACTCGGTCGCTACTGAAGCTTTCTTT. It specifies CASSYSVATEAFF.

The rearrangement uses TRBV19 and TRBJ2-2, with 7 bases aligning to TRBD1. The CDR3 covers 15 residues. Germline loops: CDR1 LNHDA, CDR2 SQIVND (reference sequence). V lost 8 bases to trimming and J lost 0 bases; unmatched junction nucleotides: 6. CDR3 bases: TGTGCCAGTTCACCGGGACAGACGAACACCGGGGAGCTGTTTTTT. It translates to CASSPGQTNTGELFF.

The chain couples TRBV6-5 to TRBJ2-7; no clear D. The CDR3 has 13 residues. Trimming left V 2 bases short and J 3 bases short, with 8 bases between. CDR1 is MNHEY and CDR2 is SVGAGI in the germline V gene. CDR3 in amino acids: CASSYEQIYEQYF. For the CDR3, the DNA is TGTGCCAGCAGTTACGAACAGATCTACGAGCAGTACTTC.

The chain is built from TRBV30 and TRBJ2-7, with a tentative D call TRBD1 (7 bases). The CDR3 totals 13 residues. With 1 base removed from V and 7 bases from J, the gap between germline ends came to 14 bases. Germline assignment: CDR1 GTSNPN and CDR2 SVGIG (reference sequence). The CDR3 is CAWSGRGPKEQYF. CDR3 DNA sequence: TGTGCCTGGAGTGGGAGGGGGCCTAAGGAGCAGTACTTC.

V and J are TRBV11-3 and TRBJ2-5; 7 nucleotides agree with TRBD1. CDR3 length: 18 residues. The V segment lost 2 bases and the J segment 5 bases; nucleotides outside the gene matches: 17. From germline, CDR1 is SGHNT and CDR2 YENEEA. The CDR3 here is CASSLNGLGATGVETQYF. DNA of the CDR3: TGTGCCAGCAGCTTAAATGGGTTAGGAGCAACAGGGGTGGAGACCCAGTACTTC.

This sequence joins TRBV7-8 and TRBJ2-7, with TRBD1 matching 7 bases. V lost 1 base to trimming and J lost 5 bases; unmatched junction nucleotides: 8. The CDR3 contains 15 residues. Germline V gene lookup returns CDR1 SGHVS and CDR2 FQNEAQ. The CDR3 loop reads CASSLVGTAEDEQYF. DNA of the CDR3: TGTGCCAGCAGCTTAGTAGGGACAGCAGAAGACGAGCAGTACTTC.

This clone ranks as medium-sized. The V call is TRBV28, the J call TRBJ2-1; D might be TRBD2 (5 bases). Germline V lookup: CDR1 MDHEN, CDR2 SYDVKM. The CDR3 is made up of 14 amino acids. V lost 7 bases and J lost 0, with 10 bases in between. CDR3 nucleotides: TGTGCCAGCACGTCGGGGAGCTCCTACAATGAGCAGTTCTTC. Amino acid sequence: CASTSGSSYNEQFF.